Sequencing of this TCR beta chain was carried out in a study of shared clonotypes between healthy human individuals. Assay: immunoSEQ multiplex PCR; the TCRdb copy retains only in-frame clones and omits some. The sample gives some 530,000 clones, 81% of which show up once; roughly an eighth is in the top ten. Findings and limits, study-wide: Limited genetic and exposure-history diversity came from having few donors.

The V and J ends lost 9 bases and 6 bases, in that order; junction bases with no gene match: 14. Per germline, CDR1 LNHDA and CDR2 SQIVND (reference sequence). The CDR3 covers 15 residues. This clone occurred a few times. Its target is not known. The sequence derives from a woman in her 40s in good health. Some clones in this sample may be carry-over from other donors' samples. Input material: PBMCs. V gene TRBV19 combines with J gene TRBJ1-5; 7 nucleotides align to TRBD1. The CDR3 sequence is CASSPGQGGFQPQHF. The DNA of the CDR3 is TGTGCCAGCTCCCCCGGGCAGGGGGGTTTTCAGCCCCAGCATTTT.